This T cell receptor (beta chain) stems from a study of OX40 agonist ivuxolimab in advanced cancers. Germline V CDR1 and CDR2: SGHRS, YFSETQ. The CDR3 is 14 amino acids. V was pared by 0 bases and J by 6 bases, with 9 bases between. Generated by immunoSEQ multiplex PCR, the TCRdb table keeps only in-frame clones and is missing some. The sample carries 50,000 or so clones, 60% to 80% recorded once. Study results and caveats: At 0.1 to 3.0 mg/kg, CD4+ and CD8+ blood T cells expanded clonally by week 6.

A remark on this clone: Antigen unknown.

The TCR originated in an adult with an advanced solid tumor such as melanoma, head and neck, liver or kidney cancer. Sequencing was performed on CD4+ or CD8+ T cells sorted from blood, taken in a trial of the OX40 agonist ivuxolimab. The chain employs TRBV5-1 and TRBJ1-4; weak D call: TRBD1 (5 bases). The CDR3: CASSLDGQDEKLFF. CDR3 bases: TGCGCCAGCAGCTTGGATGGACAAGATGAAAAACTGTTTTTT.